This record covers a single T cell receptor (beta chain). This sample was taken from a study of PD-L1 blockade in urothelial cancer. Study-wide context: Analyzed time points were 3 weeks (second dose) and 6 weeks after therapy began.

Germline loops: CDR1 MNHNS, CDR2 SASEGT. The CDR3 is 14 residues long. V gave up 6 bases and J gave up 9 bases, with 15 bases separating them. Produced via immunoSEQ multiplex PCR; TCRdb's table is partial and in-frame only. Among some 40,000 clones listed, 82% were seen once. This receptor was obtained from a man between 60 and 70 years old with urothelial cancer. The rearrangement uses TRBV6-1 and TRBJ1-6; D remains unclear. The source material was PBMCs, sampled around atezolizumab (anti-PD-L1) treatment. The DNA for the CDR3 is TGTGCCAGCAGGGAGACCGGGTCTCTTTCACCCCTCCACTTT. It yields the protein CASRETGSLSPLHF.